The 21 T cell receptor beta chains presented below share a single source sample, sequenced in a study of Ad26.COV2.S vaccination and SARS-CoV-2 variants. Stated treatment: 15 to 20 received Ad26.COV2.S at low or high dose, single or two shots; roughly five received placebo; per-sample allocation not given. The study sampled participants on day 63 after the first vaccine or placebo injection. Clones were read by immunoSEQ multiplex PCR, and TCRdb kept only the in-frame ones, dropping some. The sample has fewer than 300,000 clones, 70% to 90% seen once; the top ten hold about 3.1%. The input for sequencing was peripheral blood, taken in a trial of Ad26.COV2.S vaccine versus placebo. The source of these receptors is a person aged 18 to 65 who received the Ad26.COV2.S COVID-19 vaccine or a placebo.

The chain uses TRBV3-1 (or the pseudogene TRBV3-2) and TRBJ1-5; D is unresolved. The germline CDR1 and CDR2 sequences are LGHDT and YNNKEL (reference sequence). The CDR3 sequence is 14 residues long. The V and J ends lost 4 bases and 0 bases respectively, with 7 bases between them. CDR3 nucleotide sequence: TGTGCCAGCAGCCTACAATTTAGCAATCAGCCCCAGCATTTT. This encodes CASSLQFSNQPQHF.

This clone was recorded only once. The V gene is TRBV6-5, the J gene TRBJ2-5, with 8 bases aligning to TRBD1. This CDR3 region has 15 residues. Losses at the gene ends were 5 bases for V and 2 bases for J; bases not matched to a gene: 7. Germline loops: CDR1 MNHEY, CDR2 SVGAGI. CDR3 DNA sequence: TGTGCCAGCAGTCCTAGGACAGGGACTCAAGAGACCCAGTACTTC. Translating it yields CASSPRTGTQETQYF.

The rearrangement uses TRBV7-2 and TRBJ2-3; tentatively, D is TRBD1 (6 bases). With 5 bases removed from V and 2 bases from J, the gap between germline ends came to 11 bases. The length of the CDR3 is 14 residues. Looked up from germline, CDR1 is SGHTA and CDR2 is FQGNSA. The CDR3 protein is CASSTGQFTDTQYF. Written as DNA, the CDR3 is TGTGCCAGCAGCACAGGACAGTTCACAGATACGCAGTATTTT.

V gene TRBV11-2 combines with J gene TRBJ2-3; 7 nucleotides align to TRBD2. Germline CDR1 is SGHAT and CDR2 is FQNNGV. V was clipped by 7 bases and J by 0 bases; unmatched bases: 4. The CDR3 loop spans 14 amino acids. CDR3 region: CASTGGFSTDTQYF. CDR3 coding DNA: TGTGCCAGCACCGGGGGGTTTAGCACAGATACGCAGTATTTT.

The gene calls are TRBV9 and TRBJ2-3; a weak D match, TRBD1 (6 bases). Germline assignment: CDR1 SGDLS and CDR2 YYNGEE. The CDR3 is 17 amino acids. V lost 3 bases to trimming and J lost 10 bases, with 27 bases between them. CDR3 loop: CASSGRGGEWILGAQYF. The CDR3, as DNA: TGTGCCAGCAGCGGCCGAGGGGGAGAATGGATCTTAGGTGCGCAGTATTTT. Looking up the rest from reference TRBV9 and TRBJ2-3 gives the full variable domain: DSGVTQTPKHLITATGQRVTLRCSPRSGDLSVYWYQQSLDQGLQFLIQYYNGEERAKGNILERFSAQQFPDLHSELNLSSLELGDSALYFCASSGRGGEWILGAQYFGPGTRLTVL.

V and J are TRBV2 and TRBJ2-1; no firm D call. Between the trimmed V and J ends, which lost 5 bases and 6 bases, there was a span of 14 bases. Looked up from germline, CDR1 is SNHLY and CDR2 is FYNNEI. The CDR3 has 14 amino acids. The CDR3 DNA reads as TGTGCCAGCAGTAGAACCTTGAGGTTCAATGAGCAGTTCTTC. This sequence encodes CASSRTLRFNEQFF.

The V call is TRBV18, the J call TRBJ2-7; the D gene is possibly TRBD2 (5 bases). The germline CDR1 and CDR2 sequences are KGHSH and LQKENI. Trimming left V 1 base short and J 0 bases short, with 10 bases between. There are 15 residues in the CDR3. CDR3 loop: CASSPQDGLSYEQYF. CDR3 coding DNA: TGTGCCAGCTCACCACAGGACGGACTCTCCTACGAGCAGTACTTC. The whole variable domain, remainder taken from reference TRBV18 and TRBJ2-7, is NAGVMQNPRHLVRRRGQEARLRCSPMKGHSHVYWYRQLPEEGLKFMVYLQKENIIDESGMPKERFSAEFPKEGPSILRIQQVVRGDSAAYFCASSPQDGLSYEQYFGPGTRLTVT.

The chain has TRBV7-2 and TRBJ2-7; 10 nucleotides align to TRBD2. Germline values: CDR1 SGHTA, CDR2 FQGNSA. Germline trimming cut 0 bases from V and 2 bases from J; bases unmatched to any gene: 4. This CDR3 comprises 16 residues. This CDR3 reads CASSLAVTSGAYEQYF. The CDR3 coding sequence is TGTGCCAGCAGCTTAGCGGTAACTAGCGGGGCCTACGAGCAGTACTTC. Looking up the rest from reference TRBV7-2 and TRBJ2-7 gives the full variable domain: GAGVSQSPSNKVTEKGKDVELRCDPISGHTALYWYRQSLGQGLEFLIYFQGNSAPDKSGLPSDRFSAERTGGSVSTLTIQRTQQEDSAVYLCASSLAVTSGAYEQYFGPGTRLTVT.

The chain combines TRBV7-3 with TRBJ1-1; TRBD1 matches at 8 bases. CDR1 is SGHTA and CDR2 is FQGTGA in the germline V gene. The CDR3 is 17 amino acids. The J segment lost 3 bases and the V segment lost 5 bases, leaving 14 bases of the junction unmatched. CDR3: CASSQPGTGVGDTEAFF. Written as DNA, the CDR3 is TGTGCCAGCAGCCAACCCGGGACAGGTGTGGGCGACACTGAAGCTTTCTTT.

This chain joins TRBV5-1 and TRBJ1-1; maybe TRBD1 (6 bases). The CDR3 runs 16 residues. Germline assignment: CDR1 SGHRS and CDR2 YFSETQ. Trimming cost V 0 bases and J 1 base, with 13 bases left between them. The chain's CDR3 is CASSLARTERNTEAFF. The CDR3 DNA is TGCGCCAGCAGCTTGGCGAGGACAGAAAGGAACACTGAAGCTTTCTTT.

The CDR3 is CASSAGTAANYGYTF. The DNA for the CDR3 is TGTGCCAGCAGCGCTGGGACAGCTGCTAACTATGGCTACACCTTC. The chain has TRBV7-8 and TRBJ1-2, with 7 nucleotides matching TRBD1. CDR3 length: 15 residues. Losses at the gene ends were 5 bases for V and 0 bases for J; bases not matched to a gene: 6. Germline values: CDR1 SGHVS, CDR2 FQNEAQ.

The CDR3 region has the DNA TGTGCCAGCAGCGTCGTATCAGGCGATGGCTACACCTTC. Amino acids: CASSVVSGDGYTF. The chain employs TRBV9 and TRBJ1-2; no firm D call. The CDR3 is made up of 13 amino acids. V was shortened by 2 bases and J by 6 bases, with 11 bases between the two germline ends. Germline CDR1 is SGDLS and CDR2 is YYNGEE.

This clone occurred a few times. V usage is TRBV5-4 and J usage is TRBJ2-5, with D tentatively TRBD2 (5 bases). The ends were cut back, 5 bases at V and 2 bases at J, with 16 bases in the middle. The CDR3 loop spans 15 amino acids. Germline assignment: CDR1 SGHNT and CDR2 YYREEE (reference sequence). The CDR3 sequence is CASRPPQGRQETQYF. The CDR3, as DNA: TGTGCCAGCAGACCACCCCAAGGGAGACAAGAGACCCAGTACTTC. The variable domain in full, with the rest retrieved from reference TRBV5-4 and TRBJ2-5, is ETGVTQSPTHLIKTRGQQVTLRCSSQSGHNTVSWYQQALGQGPQFIFQYYREEENGRGNFPPRFSGLQFPNYSSELNVNALELDDSALYLCASRPPQGRQETQYFGPGTRLLVL.

The genes are TRBV30 and TRBJ2-7; D uncertain. The V end lost 0 bases, the J end lost 7 bases, and 7 bases lay between the germline ends. The germline gives CDR1 GTSNPN, CDR2 SVGIG (reference sequence). The CDR3 runs 11 residues. CDR3 loop: CAWSVLREQYF. CDR3 in DNA: TGTGCCTGGAGTGTGCTGAGGGAGCAGTACTTC. The whole variable domain, remainder taken from reference TRBV30 and TRBJ2-7, is SQTIHQWPATLVQPVGSPLSLECTVEGTSNPNLYWYRQAAGRGLQLLFYSVGIGQISSEVPQNLSASRPQDRQFILSSKKLLLSDSGFYLCAWSVLREQYFGPGTRLTVT.

J is TRBJ1-6 and V is TRBV5-1; the D gene is possibly TRBD1 (6 bases). CDR1 and CDR2 from the germline V gene are SGHRS and YFSETQ. The CDR3 consists of 13 residues. The germline V and J ends were trimmed by 7 bases and 7 bases, with 12 bases remaining between them. The CDR3 loop is CASAPGANSPLHF. The CDR3 nucleotides are TGCGCCAGCGCGCCGGGGGCAAATTCACCCCTCCACTTT. Supplemented by reference TRBV5-1 and TRBJ1-6, the full variable domain reads KAGVTQTPRYLIKTRGQQVTLSCSPISGHRSVSWYQQTPGQGLQFLFEYFSETQRNKGNFPGRFSGRQFSNSRSEMNVSTLELGDSALYLCASAPGANSPLHFGNGTRLTVT.

This chain joins TRBV27 and TRBJ2-1; tentatively, D is TRBD1 (6 bases). CDR3 length equals 16 residues. The germline V and J ends were trimmed by 3 bases and 8 bases, with 20 bases remaining between them. Germline assignment: CDR1 MNHEY and CDR2 SMNVEV (reference sequence). The CDR3 region is CASSFNPPGAGDEQFF. DNA for the CDR3: TGTGCCAGCAGTTTTAATCCTCCAGGGGCCGGCGATGAGCAGTTCTTC.

This chain connects TRBV2 to TRBJ1-2; 9 bases line up with TRBD1. This CDR3 is built from 14 residues. Germline CDR1 and CDR2: SNHLY and FYNNEI. Trimming cost V 0 bases and J 7 bases; bases outside gene matches: 3. This CDR3 is CASSEAGTGFGYTF. The DNA of the CDR3 is TGTGCCAGCAGTGAAGCTGGGACAGGGTTTGGCTACACCTTC.

The chain uses TRBV7-2 and TRBJ2-1; possibly TRBD2 for D (5 bases). The CDR3 is 17 residues long. Germline loops: CDR1 SGHTA, CDR2 FQGNSA. Trimming cost V 2 bases and J 7 bases, with 21 bases left between them. CDR3 nucleotides: TGTGCCAGCAGCTTATTCCGACGGGGAGTAGGTATAAATGAGCAGTTCTTC. Protein sequence: CASSLFRRGVGINEQFF.

The rearrangement uses TRBV6-5 and TRBJ1-1, with TRBD1 identical over 7 bases. CDR3 length equals 13 residues. V gave up 5 bases and J gave up 5 bases; unmatched junction bases: 5. The germline V gene encodes CDR1 MNHEY and CDR2 SVGAGI. The CDR3 is CASSRTGGTEAFF. CDR3 DNA sequence: TGTGCCAGCAGTCGGACAGGCGGTACTGAAGCTTTCTTT.

The chain joins TRBV7-2 to TRBJ1-2, with 8 positions matching TRBD1. In germline, CDR1 is SGHTA, CDR2 FQGNSA. Germline trimming cut 0 bases from V and 4 bases from J; bases unmatched to any gene: 7. The CDR3 is 16 amino acids. In DNA form, the CDR3 reads TGTGCCAGCAGCTTAGCGCTCAGGGGGCCCCCCTATGGCTACACCTTC. The encoded protein is CASSLALRGPPYGYTF.

The V and J genes are TRBV6-1 and TRBJ2-5; D is uncertain. Per germline, CDR1 MNHNS and CDR2 SASEGT. V lost 3 bases, J lost 2 bases, and 10 bases lay in between. The CDR3 runs 14 residues. The CDR3: CASSEIRHQETQYF. In DNA form, the CDR3 reads TGTGCCAGCAGTGAGATACGGCATCAAGAGACCCAGTACTTC.